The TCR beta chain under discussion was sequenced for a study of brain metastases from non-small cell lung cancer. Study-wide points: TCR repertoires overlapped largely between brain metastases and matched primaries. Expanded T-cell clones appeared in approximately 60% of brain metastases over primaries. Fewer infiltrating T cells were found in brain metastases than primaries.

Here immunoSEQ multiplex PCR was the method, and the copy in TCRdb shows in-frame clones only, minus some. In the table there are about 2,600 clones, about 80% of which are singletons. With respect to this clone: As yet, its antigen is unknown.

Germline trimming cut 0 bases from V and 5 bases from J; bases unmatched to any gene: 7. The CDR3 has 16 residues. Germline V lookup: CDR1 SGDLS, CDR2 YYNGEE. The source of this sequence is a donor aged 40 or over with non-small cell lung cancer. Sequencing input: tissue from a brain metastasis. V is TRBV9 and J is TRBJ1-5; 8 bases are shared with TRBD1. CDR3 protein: CASSVDEGTGYQPQHF. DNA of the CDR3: TGTGCCAGCAGCGTAGACGAAGGGACAGGATATCAGCCCCAGCATTTT.